This T cell receptor (beta chain) was sequenced during a study of T cells after yellow fever vaccination. The TCR cDNA carried a universal primer site and UMIs from 5'RACE template switching. TCRdb fed the 5' RACE reads into MiXCR, producing one record per CDR3 protein. The table lists 300,000 to 400,000 distinct CDR3 sequences, over 8% of them singletons. This clonotype has at least ten counts. Antigen specificity is unknown. Study-wide points: A faster peak, day 5 versus 15, was reached by the weaker secondary response. Researchers noted that a small share of clonotypes showed up in both CD4 and CD8 compartments.

Germline V gives CDR1 SGHRS, CDR2 YFSETQ. The CDR3 extends over 14 amino acids. V was trimmed by 1 base and J by 3 bases, leaving 10 bases between them. Sequenced material: PBMCs, taken on the day of the first yellow fever vaccination. The receptor was derived from a man between 18 and 35 years old who received the YFV17D yellow fever vaccine. The chain is built from TRBV5-1 and TRBJ2-5; possibly TRBD2 for D (6 bases). The CDR3 loop is CASSLQWGEETQYF. CDR3 nucleotides: TGCGCCAGCAGCTTGCAGTGGGGGGAAGAGACCCAGTACTTC.